This passage covers 11 T cell receptor beta chains from one sample sequenced in a study of siplizumab effects on memory and regulatory T cells (dated by TCRdb to between 2019 and 2020). Preparation of the library involved the immunoSEQ multiplex PCR assay. TCRdb stores this immuneACCESS table with in-frame sequences only. Part of the clones is absent; in the studies checked, under half of the shortfall reflects unresolved V genes, and no reason is known for the rest. Counted in this sample were some 73,000 clones; 85% to 95% of them appeared once. The ten top clones hold 5% of the sample. Input material: CD8+ T cells sorted from blood. The receptors here all came from a human donor in good health.

The V gene is TRBV27, the J gene TRBJ2-7; 9 bases align to TRBD1. The V segment lost 5 bases and the J segment 3 bases; nucleotides outside the gene matches: 5. The CDR3 covers 14 residues. Germline-derived CDR1 and CDR2 are MNHEY and SMNVEV (reference sequence). CDR3 bases: TGTGCCAGCAGTCCTACGACAGGGGGCTACGAGCAGTACTTC. It is translated as CASSPTTGGYEQYF.

In its sample, this clone was seen once. The chain carries TRBV7-3 and TRBJ2-5; D is unresolved. The length of the CDR3 is 14 residues. Trimming left V 1 base short and J 3 bases short, with 9 bases between. CDR1 and CDR2 (germline): SGHTA, FQGTGA. Written as DNA, the CDR3 is TGTGCCAGCAGCTTAATGGGCCAAAAAGAGACCCAGTACTTC. Protein product: CASSLMGQKETQYF.

CDR3 in DNA: TGTGCCAGCAGCGCGGGGAACACCCCCTACGAGCAGTACTTC. Protein sequence: CASSAGNTPYEQYF. The chain carries TRBV9 and TRBJ2-7; perhaps TRBD2 as D (5 bases). The germline V and J ends were trimmed by 3 bases and 2 bases, with 12 bases remaining between them. The length of the CDR3 is 14 residues. Germline V lookup: CDR1 SGDLS, CDR2 YYNGEE.

This chain uses TRBV19 with TRBJ2-7, with TRBD1 matching 7 bases. With 2 bases clipped from V and 3 bases from J, the junction kept 7 bases outside the gene matches. This CDR3 contains 15 residues. Germline V gene lookup returns CDR1 LNHDA and CDR2 SQIVND (reference sequence). CDR3 sequence reads: CASSISKGADYEQYF. The DNA of the CDR3 is TGTGCCAGTAGTATATCCAAGGGGGCGGACTACGAGCAGTACTTC. Filled out from reference TRBV19 and TRBJ2-7, the complete variable domain reads DGGITQSPKYLFRKEGQNVTLSCEQNLNHDAMYWYRQDPGQGLRLIYYSQIVNDFQKGDIAEGYSVSREKKESFPLTVTSAQKNPTAFYLCASSISKGADYEQYFGPGTRLTVT.

This clone was picked up one time. The chain couples TRBV4-3 to TRBJ2-3, with TRBD2 matching 11 bases. The CDR3 is 17 residues long. CDR1 and CDR2 (germline): LGHNA, YSLEER. V dropped 4 bases and J dropped 2; count of bases not matched to a gene: 8. The DNA for the CDR3 is TGCGCCAGCAGCCCTCTAGCGGGGGGCCGAAACACAGATACGCAGTATTTT. This encodes CASSPLAGGRNTDTQYF.

DNA for the CDR3: TGTGCCAGCAGCGTCCAAATAACAGGGGGCGCCGGCTATGGCTACACCTTC. Protein product: CASSVQITGGAGYGYTF. This rearrangement joins TRBV9 to TRBJ1-2; 9 positions agree with TRBD1. Trimming at V came to 2 bases and at J to 4 bases, leaving 12 bases not matched to a gene. CDR1 is SGDLS, CDR2 YYNGEE, per germline. The CDR3 consists of 17 residues.

This rearrangement joins TRBV11-3 to TRBJ2-7; D is uncertain. The germline V gene encodes CDR1 SGHNT and CDR2 YENEEA. Between the trimmed V and J ends, which lost 1 base and 7 bases, there was a span of 8 bases. The CDR3 totals 12 residues. In DNA, the CDR3 is TGTGCCAGCAGCTTAGGGGCGGAGGAGCAGTACTTC. Translation gives CASSLGAEEQYF.

This clone was seen once. The rearrangement uses TRBV9 and TRBJ2-2; 7 bases are a match to TRBD1. V shed 3 bases, J shed 3 bases, and the junction held 8 bases outside the gene matches. This CDR3 is 16 amino acids long. The germline V gene encodes CDR1 SGDLS and CDR2 YYNGEE. The DNA for the CDR3 is TGTGCCAGCAGCGGACACCGGGACAGCTACACCGGGGAGCTGTTTTTT. Amino acid sequence: CASSGHRDSYTGELFF.

The gene calls are TRBV9 and TRBJ1-3, with TRBD1 identical over 10 bases. The V gene's germline CDR1 is SGDLS and CDR2 YYNGEE. This CDR3 has 16 amino acids. J gave up 6 bases and V 2 bases, and 8 bases lay outside the gene matches. CDR3 coding DNA: TGTGCCAGCAGCGTTACACTTGGGACAGGGGTAAACACCATATATTTT. As protein: CASSVTLGTGVNTIYF. The whole variable domain, remainder taken from reference TRBV9 and TRBJ1-3, is DSGVTQTPKHLITATGQRVTLRCSPRSGDLSVYWYQQSLDQGLQFLIQYYNGEERAKGNILERFSAQQFPDLHSELNLSSLELGDSALYFCASSVTLGTGVNTIYFGEGSWLTVV.

This clone was recorded once. V is TRBV5-4 and J is TRBJ2-7, with D possibly called TRBD1 or TRBD2 (5 bases each). Germline-derived CDR1 and CDR2 are SGHNT and YYREEE (reference sequence). V was clipped by 4 bases and J by 4 bases, with 12 bases between them. The CDR3 loop spans 13 amino acids. CDR3 residues: CASSPGATYEQYF. CDR3 nucleotide sequence: TGTGCCAGCAGCCCCGGGGCGACGTACGAGCAGTACTTC.

This clone was seen only a few times. This specimen includes other DNA sequences encoding the same CDR3. The gene calls are TRBV27 and TRBJ2-2; maybe TRBD1 (5 bases). Deletions cut 5 bases from V and 8 bases from J, with 9 bases between. Per germline, CDR1 MNHEY and CDR2 SMNVEV (reference sequence). CDR3 length equals 12 residues. As DNA, the CDR3 is TGTGCCAGCAGTCAGGGTCTTGGGGAGCTGTTTTTT. Translating gives CASSQGLGELFF.